The 26 T cell receptor beta chains presented below share a single source sample, sequenced in a study of T-cell reconstitution after alpha-beta-depleted transplantation in children. Preparation of the TCRbeta library used unique molecular identifiers. TCRdb analysed the PCR reads with MiXCR anew, one entry per CDR3 protein. Found here are 240,000 or so distinct CDR3 sequences, around 12% of them singletons; the top ten hold 2.6%. The sample was PBMCs from the stem cell graft donor, taken from the stem cell graft. The source of these receptors is a human donor who donated a stem cell graft to a child with acute lymphoblastic leukemia.

This clonotype came up many times. V is TRBV7-9 and J is TRBJ2-3, with D tentatively TRBD2 (6 bases). The germline CDR1 and CDR2 sequences are SEHNR and FQNEAQ (reference sequence). Trimming took off 8 bases at V and 5 bases at J, with 17 bases between the two ends. The CDR3 is 14 amino acids. CDR3 DNA: TGTGCCAGCGATGCCCCGGGAGCGAAAGATACGCAGTATTTT. It is translated as CASDAPGAKDTQYF.

This clonotype has at least ten counts. This rearrangement joins TRBV10-3 to TRBJ1-1; D unclear. Trimming shortened V by 4 bases and J by 3 bases, and 9 bases separated the two germline ends. The CDR3 covers 13 residues. CDR1 is ENHRY, CDR2 SYGVKD, per germline. The CDR3: CAISGDRDTEAFF. CDR3 sequence (DNA): TGTGCCATCAGTGGCGACCGGGACACTGAAGCTTTCTTT.

This clonotype was seen at least ten times. CDR3 amino acids: CASSDGPGDTGYTEAFF. The CDR3 nucleotides read TGTGCCAGCAGTGATGGGCCAGGGGATACAGGCTACACTGAAGCTTTCTTT. The gene calls are TRBV25-1 and TRBJ1-1, with D perhaps TRBD1 (6 bases). The CDR3 consists of 17 residues. Germline CDR1 and CDR2: MGHDK and SYGVNS. The V gene lost 3 bases and the J gene lost 3 bases, with 20 bases spanning the gap.

The table lists this clonotype with many counts. DNA for the CDR3: TGTGCCAGCAGTCCCCGACAGGGAACCCCAGAGACCCAGTACTTC. It specifies CASSPRQGTPETQYF. The chain is built from TRBV28 and TRBJ2-5; 7 nucleotides align to TRBD1. V trimming: 5 bases; J trimming: 4 bases; junction bases outside the gene matches: 10. CDR3 length: 15 residues. Germline assignment: CDR1 MDHEN and CDR2 SYDVKM.

This clonotype occurred many times. The chain links TRBV18 to TRBJ1-5; 10 bases map to TRBD1. The CDR3 is made up of 14 amino acids. V shed 2 bases and J 9 bases; nucleotides not matched to a gene: 4. Looked up from germline, CDR1 is KGHSH and CDR2 is LQKENI. The CDR3 here is CASSPGTGERPQHF. The CDR3 DNA reads as TGTGCCAGCTCACCAGGGACAGGGGAGAGGCCCCAGCATTTT.

This clonotype was detected ten times or more. The chain employs TRBV5-1 and TRBJ1-4; no clear D. The CDR3 spans 14 residues. Deletions cut 1 base from V and 5 bases from J, with 9 bases between. Germline CDR1 is SGHRS and CDR2 is YFSETQ. CDR3 amino acids: CASSLRGLNEKLFF. The CDR3, as DNA: TGCGCCAGCAGCTTGCGGGGATTAAATGAAAAACTGTTTTTT.

A remark on this clonotype: A single base separates this from a much larger clone, so it may be a read error. The rearrangement links TRBV12-3 or TRBV12-4 to TRBJ1-4, with unresolved D. The CDR3 extends over 14 amino acids. The chain's CDR3 is CASSLGSVGEKQFF. The CDR3 DNA reads as TGTGCCAGCAGTTTAGGATCCGTAGGTGAAAAACAGTTTTTT.

The chain employs TRBV10-3 and TRBJ2-5; D is ambiguous. This CDR3 is built from 12 residues. The ends were cut back, 5 bases at V and 2 bases at J, with 6 bases in the middle. Germline lookup yields CDR1 ENHRY and CDR2 SYGVKD. In DNA form, the CDR3 reads TGTGCCATCAGTCAAGGGCAAGAGACCCAGTACTTC. Protein sequence: CAISQGQETQYF.

This clonotype has ten or more counts. The rearrangement uses TRBV5-1 and TRBJ2-7; TRBD2 agrees at 11 bases. V was pared by 4 bases and J by 2 bases, with 2 bases of the junction left unmatched. This CDR3 comprises 14 residues. Germline V lookup: CDR1 SGHRS, CDR2 YFSETQ. The CDR3 nucleotides are TGCGCCAGCAGCCTTAGCGGGAGGGCCTACGAGCAGTACTTC. It encodes CASSLSGRAYEQYF.

In this sample, this clonotype turned up many times. The chain recombines TRBV7-9 with TRBJ2-7, with no clear D. This CDR3 has 12 amino acids. Germline V lookup: CDR1 SEHNR, CDR2 FQNEAQ (reference sequence). Trimming removed 5 bases from V and 5 bases from J, with 10 bases in between. The CDR3 coding sequence is TGTGCCAGCAGCCCTTTAACCGACGAGCAGTACTTC. Translating it yields CASSPLTDEQYF.

This clonotype was recorded many times. The genes are TRBV10-3 and TRBJ2-6; D is unresolved. V lost 4 bases, J lost 4 bases, and 14 bases lay in between. The V gene's germline CDR1 is ENHRY and CDR2 SYGVKD. This CDR3 comprises 16 residues. The CDR3 coding sequence is TGTGCCATCAGTGGGTTGATGGTCGCGGGGGCCAACGTCCTGACTTTC. Encoded protein: CAISGLMVAGANVLTF.

Ten or more counts support this clonotype. This rearrangement joins TRBV20-1 to TRBJ2-1; D gene unclear. CDR3 length equals 14 residues. Trimming removed 5 bases from V and 0 bases from J, with 11 bases in between. Germline CDR1 DFQATT, CDR2 SNEGSKA (reference sequence). CDR3 residues: CSASGLSSYNEQFF. DNA for the CDR3: TGCAGTGCTTCAGGCCTAAGCTCCTACAATGAGCAGTTCTTC.

This clonotype was found many times. The chain employs TRBV5-4 and TRBJ2-4; TRBD1 matches 10 bases. The CDR3 has 15 residues. Losses at the gene ends were 4 bases for V and 6 bases for J; bases not matched to a gene: 7. Germline values: CDR1 SGHNT, CDR2 YYREEE (reference sequence). The CDR3 protein is CASSPRDRGRNIQYF. CDR3 sequence (DNA): TGTGCCAGCAGCCCCCGGGACAGGGGAAGAAACATTCAGTACTTC.

In this sample, this clonotype turned up many times. The V call is TRBV20-1, the J call TRBJ2-7; 14 nucleotides agree with TRBD2. Unmatched junction bases numbered 6, after V lost 6 bases and J lost 2 bases. The CDR3 loop spans 15 amino acids. Looked up from germline, CDR1 is DFQATT and CDR2 is SNEGSKA (reference sequence). The CDR3 protein is CSARTSGRNTYEQYF. The DNA of the CDR3 is TGCAGTGCAAGGACTAGCGGGAGGAATACCTACGAGCAGTACTTC.

DNA of the CDR3: TGCAGTGCTAGCCGGGGCCTCGGTGAAAAACTGTTTTTT. The encoded protein is CSASRGLGEKLFF. The V gene is TRBV20-1, the J gene TRBJ1-4, with D perhaps TRBD1 (5 bases). Between the trimmed V and J ends, which lost 3 bases and 7 bases, there was a span of 12 bases. The V gene's germline CDR1 is DFQATT and CDR2 SNEGSKA (reference sequence). The CDR3 contains 13 residues.

This clonotype was recorded many times. The chain joins TRBV30 to TRBJ2-1, with TRBD2 matching 14 bases. This CDR3 comprises 13 residues. V was clipped by 1 base and J by 14 bases; unmatched bases: 4. CDR1 is GTSNPN, CDR2 SVGIG, per germline (reference sequence). In nucleotides, the CDR3 is TGTGCCTGGAGTGGGACTAGCGGGGGGTTGGAGTTCTTC. It yields the protein CAWSGTSGGLEFF.

Notes on this clonotype: A much bigger clone sits one base away, suggesting this may be a read error. The chain combines TRBV20-1 with TRBJ1-1; D is ambiguous. CDR3 size: 12 residues. CDR1 and CDR2 from the germline V gene are DFQATT and SNEGSKA (reference sequence). V shed 2 bases and J shed 3 bases, with 7 bases lying between them. The CDR3 nucleotides are TGCAGTGCTAGAATCCTGGACACTGAAGCTTTCTTT. Protein: CSARILDTEAFF.

This clonotype was observed many times. V usage is TRBV5-1 and J usage is TRBJ2-3; 11 nucleotides align to TRBD2. This CDR3 contains 16 residues. Germline V CDR1 and CDR2: SGHRS, YFSETQ. Trimming took 5 bases from V and 2 from J; bases not matched to a gene: 7. The CDR3 DNA sequence: TGCGCCAGCAGTTTTAGCGGGAGGGTTTCCACAGATACGCAGTATTTT. It specifies CASSFSGRVSTDTQYF.

This clonotype was observed once. At one boundary the junction diverges from the germline segment, which might be a read error. The chain carries TRBV20-1 and TRBJ2-1; 8 bases fit TRBD2. CDR1 is DFQATT, CDR2 SNEGSKA, per germline (reference sequence). The CDR3 is 17 amino acids. CDR3 in amino acids: CCARDWSSGDTYNEQFF. CDR3 DNA: TGCTGTGCTAGAGATTGGAGTAGCGGGGACACCTACAATGAGCAGTTCTTC.

This clonotype was observed a few times. This chain links TRBV11-3 with TRBJ2-1; perhaps TRBD1 as D (6 bases). Germline CDR1 and CDR2: SGHNT and YENEEA. The V end was cut by 5 bases, the J end by 10 bases, with 12 bases between. This CDR3 is built from 12 residues. The CDR3: CASSIQGDEQFF. As DNA, the CDR3 is TGTGCCAGCAGCATACAGGGAGACGAGCAGTTCTTC.

This chain joins TRBV18 and TRBJ2-6; 7 bases are shared with TRBD1. From germline, CDR1 is KGHSH and CDR2 LQKENI. V dropped 0 bases and J dropped 0; count of bases not matched to a gene: 14. The CDR3 has 21 residues. This chain's CDR3 is CASSPPQWVITGDSGANVLTF. CDR3 bases: TGTGCCAGCTCACCACCACAATGGGTCATAACAGGGGACTCTGGGGCCAACGTCCTGACTTTC.

This clonotype was picked up many times. CDR3 amino acids: CASSLVQGFYEQYF. In DNA form, the CDR3 reads TGTGCCAGCAGCTTAGTACAGGGGTTCTACGAGCAGTACTTC. V is TRBV7-9 and J is TRBJ2-7, with 7 positions matching TRBD1. CDR1 is SEHNR, CDR2 FQNEAQ, per germline (reference sequence). The CDR3 has 14 residues. V lost 1 base to trimming and J lost 3 bases; unmatched junction nucleotides: 3. The complete variable domain, with remaining parts taken from reference TRBV7-9 and TRBJ2-7, reads DTGVSQNPRHKITKRGQNVTFRCDPISEHNRLYWYRQTLGQGPEFLTYFQNEAQLEKSRLLSDRFSAERPKGSFSTLEIQRTEQGDSAMYLCASSLVQGFYEQYFGPGTRLTVT.

This clonotype has a handful of counts. The chain joins TRBV7-8 to TRBJ2-3; D unresolved. This CDR3 spans 12 amino acids. The germline V gene has CDR1 SGHVS and CDR2 FQNEAQ. V lost 7 bases to trimming and J lost 1 base, with 6 bases between them. CDR3 region: CASKDGTDTQYF. The CDR3 nucleotides read TGTGCCAGCAAGGATGGCACAGATACGCAGTATTTT.

This clonotype was seen at least ten times. This chain uses TRBV3-1 with TRBJ2-7; 8 nucleotides align to TRBD1. The CDR3 extends over 14 amino acids. The V gene's germline CDR1 is LGHDT and CDR2 YNNKEL (reference sequence). V lost 4 bases and J lost 2; bases outside the gene matches: 4. This CDR3 is CASSRDRLPYEQYF. The CDR3 DNA reads TGTGCCAGCAGCCGGGACAGGTTACCCTACGAGCAGTACTTC.

This clonotype was counted ten times or more. The chain couples TRBV29-1 to TRBJ2-2, with TRBD1 matching 8 bases. Germline CDR1 reads SQVTM; CDR2 reads ANQGSEA. This CDR3 region has 13 residues. Losses at the gene ends were 6 bases for V and 1 base for J; bases not matched to a gene: 1. CDR3 residues: CSVGQGNTGELFF. For the CDR3, the DNA is TGCAGCGTAGGACAGGGGAACACCGGGGAGCTGTTTTTT.

This clonotype came up many times. In nucleotides, the CDR3 is TGTGCCAGCAGCCAAGATTCCAGCCTAGCGGTTTACAATGAGCAGTTCTTC. It is translated as CASSQDSSLAVYNEQFF. The chain uses TRBV3-1 and TRBJ2-1, with TRBD2 matching 7 bases. The CDR3 has 17 residues. The germline gives CDR1 LGHDT, CDR2 YNNKEL (reference sequence). Trimming cost V 0 bases and J 4 bases; bases outside gene matches: 9.